These T cell receptor beta chains were read from a single sample in a study of CD8 T cells in Susac syndrome. TCRdb redid the calling of the immunoSEQ multiplex PCR reads with MiXCR, one entry per CDR3 protein. The repertoire holds approximately 110,000 distinct CDR3 sequences, with around 94% as singletons. Sequencing was performed on CD4+ T cells from PBMCs. These receptors all stem from a human donor in good health. CDR3s include the opening cysteine and the closing phenylalanine or tryptophan. A D gene is named only where the DNA matches it firmly. Only some rows state a clone size, as once, few, many or a class for expanded clones.

NA	TRBV18	TRBJ1-2	NA	TGTGCCAGCTCAAGGGGTCGTGGAACAGAGGGGAACTATGGCTACACCTTC	CASSRGRGTEGNYGYTF
NA	TRBV20-1	TRBJ2-3	once	TGCAGTGCTAGATATTCAGATACGCAGTATTTT	CSARYSDTQYF
NA	TRBV20-1	TRBJ1-1	few	TGCAGTGCTAGGATGGGGGGCACTGAAGCTTTCTTT	CSARMGGTEAFF
TRBD2	TRBV2	TRBJ2-7	NA	TGTGCCAGCAGGACCCTGGGACTAGCGGGTTTAGAGCAGTACTTC	CASRTLGLAGLEQYF
NA	TRBV18	TRBJ2-1	NA	TGTGCCAGCTCACCAGCCCAGTGGCGATACAATGAGCAGTTCTTC	CASSPAQWRYNEQFF
NA	TRBV6-2/TRBV6-3	TRBJ2-4	once	TGTGCCAGCAGTCCTCTGGGGGGCGCGAACATTCAGTACTTC	CASSPLGGANIQYF
NA	TRBV3-1	TRBJ2-7	NA	TGTGCCAGCAGCCCAGGGGTCGTCTCCTACGAGCAGTACTTC	CASSPGVVSYEQYF
NA	TRBV19	TRBJ1-1	NA	TGTGCCAGTGCCGCTTCTCTGAACACTGAAGCTTTCTTT	CASAASLNTEAFF
TRBD1	TRBV20-1	TRBJ2-7	NA	TGCAGTGCCAAGGACAGGGCTAACGGGGAGCAGTACTTC	CSAKDRANGEQYF
NA	TRBV4-3	TRBJ1-2	once	TGCGCCAGCAGCTTAAACCGTAACTATGGCTACACCTTC	CASSLNRNYGYTF
NA	TRBV11-2	TRBJ1-5	few	TGTGCCAGCAGCCGAGGGGATCGCCAGCCCCAGCATTTT	CASSRGDRQPQHF
TRBD2	TRBV18	TRBJ2-1	NA	TGTGCCAGCTCACCAACCAGCGGGAGAGTCGCCTACAATGAGCAGTTCTTC	CASSPTSGRVAYNEQFF
NA	TRBV5-1	TRBJ2-7	NA	TGCGCCAGCAGCCAACTAGAGTCCTCCTACGAGCAGTACTTC	CASSQLESSYEQYF
NA	TRBV20-1	TRBJ2-3	NA	TGCAGTGCTAGAGTGTCGGGAGAAGCAGATACGCAGTATTTT	CSARVSGEADTQYF
NA	TRBV5-6	TRBJ1-4	NA	TGTGCCAGCAGCCGGGCAGGACTGACAAATGAAAAACTGTTTTTT	CASSRAGLTNEKLFF
NA	TRBV5-1	TRBJ1-4	NA	TGCGCCAGCAGCTGGACGGGCCGCGAGGATGAAAAACTGTTTTTT	CASSWTGREDEKLFF
TRBD2	TRBV5-1	TRBJ2-1	NA	TGCGCCAGCAGCTTACTAGCGGGAGTAAACAATGAGCAGTTCTTC	CASSLLAGVNNEQFF
TRBD1	TRBV7-2	TRBJ1-1	NA	TGTGCCAGCAGCCTAAGACAGGGCGGACCGAAAACTTTCTTT	CASSLRQGGPKTFF
NA	TRBV5-6	TRBJ1-5	NA	TGTGCCAGCAGCTTACGGGGGCGCTGGGGCAATCAGCCCCAGCATTTT	CASSLRGRWGNQPQHF
NA	TRBV10-3	TRBJ2-1	NA	TGTGCCATCAAAGCGGCGGTCTACAATGAGCAGTTCTTC	CAIKAAVYNEQFF
NA	TRBV9	TRBJ2-1	NA	TGTGCCAGCAGCGGGAGCCGGCTTGAGCAGTTCTTC	CASSGSRLEQFF
TRBD1	TRBV5-1	TRBJ2-1	NA	TGCGCCAGCAGCTTGGGAACGGGACAGGGAAACAATGAGCAGTTCTTC	CASSLGTGQGNNEQFF
NA	TRBV30	TRBJ1-3	NA	TGTGCCTGGAGTGTGGGGGGCTTCTCTGGAAACACCATATATTTT	CAWSVGGFSGNTIYF
NA	TRBV6-2/TRBV6-3	TRBJ2-1	few	TGTGCCAGCAGTTATCACAATGAGCAGTTCTTC	CASSYHNEQFF
NA	TRBV4-1	TRBJ2-1	NA	TGCGCCAGCAGCCAAAGGACGCTCGGGAATGAGCAGTTCTTC	CASSQRTLGNEQFF
NA	TRBV5-1	TRBJ2-7	NA	TGCGCCAGCAGCTTGGAAGCGACCTCCTACGAGCAGTACTTC	CASSLEATSYEQYF
NA	TRBV5-1	TRBJ2-1	NA	TGCGCCAGCAGCTTGGCCGGAAACACAAATGAGCAGTTCTTC	CASSLAGNTNEQFF
NA	TRBV5-1	TRBJ2-3	NA	TGCGCCAGCAGCTCCGCTATGGCAGATACGCAGTATTTT	CASSSAMADTQYF
TRBD2	TRBV6-1	TRBJ2-1	once	TGTGCCAGCAGTGAAGCGTGGGGGAGGGGCAATGAGCAGTTCTTC	CASSEAWGRGNEQFF
TRBD2	TRBV4-2	TRBJ2-2	NA	TGTGCCAGCAGTGAAATAGCGGGAAGGGGGGACACCGGGGAGCTGTTTTTT	CASSEIAGRGDTGELFF
NA	TRBV6-2/TRBV6-3	TRBJ2-7	NA	TGTGCCAGCAGGGCAGGACAGACCTACGAGCAGTACTTC	CASRAGQTYEQYF
TRBD2	TRBV5-1	TRBJ2-1	NA	TGCGCCAGCAGCTCGGTGGGGGGTAGCGGGAGTGTGTACAATGAGCAGTTCTTC	CASSSVGGSGSVYNEQFF